The present T cell receptor (beta chain) was sequenced within a study of glioma-infiltrating T cells after dendritic cell vaccination. Amplification used 60 V beta primers and 13 J beta primers. TCRdb's table, derived via immunoSEQ multiplex PCR, lists solely in-frame clones and lacks some. The sample has about 58,000 clones; about 80% are singletons. Indicated time point: after dendritic cell vaccination, including at tumor progression/relapse. In germline, CDR1 is SEHNR, CDR2 FQNEAQ (reference sequence). The V gene lost 0 bases and the J gene lost 2 bases, with 19 bases spanning the gap. The CDR3 spans 18 residues.

The material sequenced was blood, taken after dendritic cell vaccination. The sequence derives from a human donor with glioblastoma. V gene TRBV7-9 combines with J gene TRBJ1-2; D not resolved. The CDR3: CASSLAGDKTEMNYGYTF. Written as DNA, the CDR3 is TGTGCCAGCAGCTTAGCGGGAGACAAGACCGAGATGAACTATGGCTACACCTTC.